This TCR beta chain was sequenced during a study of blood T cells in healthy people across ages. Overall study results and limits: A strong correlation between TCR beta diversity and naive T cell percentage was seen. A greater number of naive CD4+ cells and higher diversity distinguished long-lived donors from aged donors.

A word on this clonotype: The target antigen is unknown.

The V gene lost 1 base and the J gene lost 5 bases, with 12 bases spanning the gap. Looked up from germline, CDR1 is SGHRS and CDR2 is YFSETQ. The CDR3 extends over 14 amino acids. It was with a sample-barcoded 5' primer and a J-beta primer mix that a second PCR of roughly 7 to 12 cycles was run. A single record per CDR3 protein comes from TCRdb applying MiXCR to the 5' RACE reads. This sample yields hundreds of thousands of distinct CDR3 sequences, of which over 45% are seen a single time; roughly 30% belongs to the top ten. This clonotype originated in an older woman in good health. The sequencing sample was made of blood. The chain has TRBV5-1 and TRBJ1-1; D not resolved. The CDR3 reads CASSLPGIGTEAFF. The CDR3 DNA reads TGCGCCAGCAGCTTGCCGGGGATCGGGACTGAAGCTTTCTTT.